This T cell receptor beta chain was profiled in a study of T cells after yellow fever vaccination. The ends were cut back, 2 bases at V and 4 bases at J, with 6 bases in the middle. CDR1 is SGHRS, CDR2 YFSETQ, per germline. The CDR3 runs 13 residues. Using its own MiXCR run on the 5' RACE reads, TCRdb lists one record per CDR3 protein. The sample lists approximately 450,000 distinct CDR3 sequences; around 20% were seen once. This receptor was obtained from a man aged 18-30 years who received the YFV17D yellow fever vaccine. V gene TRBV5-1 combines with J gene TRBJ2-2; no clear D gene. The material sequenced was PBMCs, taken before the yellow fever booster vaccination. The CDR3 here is CASSLPSTGELFF. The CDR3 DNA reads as TGCGCCAGCAGCTTACCTTCCACCGGGGAGCTGTTTTTT.